This TCR beta chain was recorded in a study of blood T cell repertoires in COVID-19. Measured with immunoSEQ multiplex PCR; TCRdb has only the in-frame clones, and not every one. The table records hundreds of thousands of clones, approximately 90% of them present only once. The CDR3 runs to 15 residues. Germline values: CDR1 MNHEY, CDR2 SVGAGI. Trimming removed 6 bases from V and 3 bases from J; junction bases left unmatched: 7. The TCR sequence derives from a man aged 18 to 30 with active or convalescent COVID-19. Sequencing input: peripheral blood. The genes are TRBV6-5 and TRBJ1-1; 10 positions agree with TRBD1. Here the CDR3 DNA reads TGTGCCAGCAGAAATGGACAGGGGGGTTACACTGAAGCTTTCTTT. The encoded protein is CASRNGQGGYTEAFF.